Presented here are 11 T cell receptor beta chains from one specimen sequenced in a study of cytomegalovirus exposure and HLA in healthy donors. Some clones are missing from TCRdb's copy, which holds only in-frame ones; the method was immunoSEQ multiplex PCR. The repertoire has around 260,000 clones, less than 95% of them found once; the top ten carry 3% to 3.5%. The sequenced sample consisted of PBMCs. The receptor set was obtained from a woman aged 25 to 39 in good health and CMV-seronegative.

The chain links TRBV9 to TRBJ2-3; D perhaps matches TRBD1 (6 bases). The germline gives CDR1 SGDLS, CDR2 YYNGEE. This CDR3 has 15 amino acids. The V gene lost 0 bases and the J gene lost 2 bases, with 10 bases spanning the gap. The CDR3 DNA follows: TGTGCCAGCAGCGTAGTGTACAGGGCCACAGATACGCAGTATTTT. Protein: CASSVVYRATDTQYF. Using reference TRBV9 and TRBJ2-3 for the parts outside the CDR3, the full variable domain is DSGVTQTPKHLITATGQRVTLRCSPRSGDLSVYWYQQSLDQGLQFLIQYYNGEERAKGNILERFSAQQFPDLHSELNLSSLELGDSALYFCASSVVYRATDTQYFGPGTRLTVL.

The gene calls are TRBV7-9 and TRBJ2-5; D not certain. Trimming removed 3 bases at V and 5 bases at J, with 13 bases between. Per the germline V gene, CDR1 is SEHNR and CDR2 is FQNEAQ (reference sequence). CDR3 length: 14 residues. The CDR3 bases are TGTGCCAGCAGCTTTGTGGGGTCTGGGGAGACCCAGTACTTC. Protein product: CASSFVGSGETQYF. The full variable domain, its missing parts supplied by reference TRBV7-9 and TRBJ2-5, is DTGVSQNPRHKITKRGQNVTFRCDPISEHNRLYWYRQTLGQGPEFLTYFQNEAQLEKSRLLSDRFSAERPKGSFSTLEIQRTEQGDSAMYLCASSFVGSGETQYFGPGTRLLVL.

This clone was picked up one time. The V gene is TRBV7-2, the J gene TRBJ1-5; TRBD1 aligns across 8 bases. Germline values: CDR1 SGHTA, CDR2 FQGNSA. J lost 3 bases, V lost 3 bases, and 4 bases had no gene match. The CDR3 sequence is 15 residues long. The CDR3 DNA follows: TGTGCCAGCAGCTTGACGACAGGGGTCAATCAGCCCCAGCATTTT. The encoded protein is CASSLTTGVNQPQHF.

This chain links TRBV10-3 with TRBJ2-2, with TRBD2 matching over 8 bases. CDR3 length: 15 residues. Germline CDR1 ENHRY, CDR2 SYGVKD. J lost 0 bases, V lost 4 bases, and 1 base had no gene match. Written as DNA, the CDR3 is TGTGCCATCAGTGGTAGCGGGACGAACACCGGGGAGCTGTTTTTT. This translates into CAISGSGTNTGELFF.

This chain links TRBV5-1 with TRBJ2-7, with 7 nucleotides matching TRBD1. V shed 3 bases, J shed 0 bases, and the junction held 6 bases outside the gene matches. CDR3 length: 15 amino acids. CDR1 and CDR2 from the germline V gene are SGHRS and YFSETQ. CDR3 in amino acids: CASSWTTGSSYEQYF. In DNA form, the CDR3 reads TGCGCCAGCAGCTGGACGACAGGGAGCTCCTACGAGCAGTACTTC.

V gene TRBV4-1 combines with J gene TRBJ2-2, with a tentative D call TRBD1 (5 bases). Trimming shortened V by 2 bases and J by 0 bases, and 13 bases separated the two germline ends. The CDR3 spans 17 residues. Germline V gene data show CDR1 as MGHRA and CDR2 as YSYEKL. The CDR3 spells CASSQTGSHANTGELFF. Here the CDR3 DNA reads TGCGCCAGCAGCCAAACAGGATCACACGCGAACACCGGGGAGCTGTTTTTT.

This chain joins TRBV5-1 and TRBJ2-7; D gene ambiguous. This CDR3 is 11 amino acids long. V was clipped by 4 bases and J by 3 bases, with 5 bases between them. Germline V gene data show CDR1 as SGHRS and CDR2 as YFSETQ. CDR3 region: CASSPGYEQYF. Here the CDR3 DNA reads TGCGCCAGCAGCCCCGGCTACGAGCAGTACTTC.

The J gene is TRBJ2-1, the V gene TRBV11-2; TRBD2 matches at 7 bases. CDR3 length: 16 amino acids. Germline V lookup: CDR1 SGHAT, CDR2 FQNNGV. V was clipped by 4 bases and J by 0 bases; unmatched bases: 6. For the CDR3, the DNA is TGTGCCAGCAGCTCGACGGGGGGAAGCTCCTACAATGAGCAGTTCTTC. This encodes CASSSTGGSSYNEQFF.

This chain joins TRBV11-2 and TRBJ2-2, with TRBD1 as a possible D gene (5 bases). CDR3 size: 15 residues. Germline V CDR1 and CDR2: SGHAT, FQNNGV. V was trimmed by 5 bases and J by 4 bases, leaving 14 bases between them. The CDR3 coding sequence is TGTGCCAGCAGCATGGACATCAGGCCCACCGGGGAGCTGTTTTTT. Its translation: CASSMDIRPTGELFF.

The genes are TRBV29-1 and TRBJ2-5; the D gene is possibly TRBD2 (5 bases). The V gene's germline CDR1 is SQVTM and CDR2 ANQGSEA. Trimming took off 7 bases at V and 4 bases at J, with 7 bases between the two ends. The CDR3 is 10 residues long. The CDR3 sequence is CSGRSETQYF. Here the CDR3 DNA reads TGCAGCGGGAGGTCAGAGACCCAGTACTTC.

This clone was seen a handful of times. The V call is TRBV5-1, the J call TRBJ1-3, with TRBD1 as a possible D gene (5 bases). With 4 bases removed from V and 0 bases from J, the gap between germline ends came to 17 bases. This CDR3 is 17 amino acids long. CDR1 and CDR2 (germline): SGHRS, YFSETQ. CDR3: CASSPGTFLSSGNTIYF. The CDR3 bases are TGCGCCAGCAGCCCTGGGACGTTTCTTAGCTCTGGAAACACCATATATTTT.